This TCR beta chain was obtained from a study of spatial heterogeneity in lung cancer. Time point in this sample: sample taken at primary tumor resection. From tumor, nontumor lung or frozen PBMC, whole RNA was taken unsorted for sequencing. V gave up 2 bases and J gave up 5 bases, with 10 bases separating them. The CDR3 is made up of 13 amino acids. MiXCR was run by TCRdb on the 5' RACE reads, yielding one entry per CDR3 protein. The sample holds more than 65,000 distinct CDR3 sequences, 10% to 15% seen once. Only a few counts were recorded for this clonotype. This rearrangement joins TRBV12-3 or TRBV12-4 to TRBJ2-7; D not resolved. Sequenced here: PBMCs, sampled at surgery. The TCR sequence derives from a male donor with early-stage non-small cell lung cancer. The DNA for the CDR3 is TGTGCCAGCAGTTTATCTGGATTCGACGAGCAGTACTTC. As protein: CASSLSGFDEQYF.